Each of the 9 T cell receptor beta chains below was sequenced from the same sample in a study of T cell repertoires in ileal Crohn's disease. The assay was immunoSEQ multiplex PCR, and TCRdb's table has in-frame clones only and misses some. The sample shows approximately 5,400 clones, approximately 88% of them seen only once. The sorted cells were lamina propria lymphocytes from surgical specimens, first isolated by density gradient. Sequencing input: CD4+ T cells from ileum. These receptors originate from an adult with Crohn's disease. Some clones in this sample may be carry-over from other donors' samples.

The chain is built from TRBV6-1 and TRBJ1-2; possibly TRBD1 for D (5 bases). The germline gives CDR1 MNHNS, CDR2 SASEGT. Trimming shortened V by 6 bases and J by 0 bases, and 11 bases separated the two germline ends. CDR3 length: 14 residues. CDR3: CASSSTASNYGYTF. The CDR3, as DNA: TGTGCCAGCAGCTCGACAGCCTCTAACTATGGCTACACCTTC.

This clone was found once. This chain links TRBV7-8 with TRBJ2-1, with 10 bases aligning to TRBD2. CDR1 is SGHVS, CDR2 FQNEAQ, per germline. The J segment lost 4 bases and the V segment lost 5 bases, leaving 11 bases of the junction unmatched. The CDR3 spans 17 residues. The CDR3: CASSPHIAGGTYNEQFF. The CDR3 nucleotides are TGTGCCAGCAGCCCCCATATAGCGGGAGGAACTTACAATGAGCAGTTCTTC.

The chain is built from TRBV18 and TRBJ1-5; 8 bases match TRBD1. After removal of 6 bases from V and 4 bases from J, the junction contained 11 bases not matched to a gene. From germline, CDR1 is KGHSH and CDR2 LQKENI. The CDR3 spans 16 residues. CDR3 DNA sequence: TGTGCCAGCTCCCTAGGGACAGGCATTGGTAATCAGCCCCAGCATTTT. It translates to CASSLGTGIGNQPQHF.

V is TRBV4-1 and J is TRBJ2-7; no firm D call. With 0 bases removed from V and 4 bases from J, the gap between germline ends came to 10 bases. CDR3 length: 14 amino acids. Germline values: CDR1 MGHRA, CDR2 YSYEKL. CDR3 loop: CASSQDYPGYEQYF. The DNA for the CDR3 is TGCGCCAGCAGCCAAGACTACCCAGGTTACGAGCAGTACTTC.

This clone was counted a few times. The V call is TRBV20-1, the J call TRBJ2-2; D is unresolved. The CDR3 sequence is 11 residues long. CDR1 is DFQATT, CDR2 SNEGSKA, per germline (reference sequence). V was pared by 5 bases and J by 5 bases, with 6 bases between. This CDR3 is CSALGTGELFF. The CDR3, as DNA: TGCAGTGCTCTCGGTACCGGGGAGCTGTTTTTT.

The CDR3 loop is CATRDRGFEGNVLTF. The CDR3 DNA reads TGTGCCACCCGGGACAGGGGCTTTGAGGGCAACGTCCTGACTTTC. The rearrangement links TRBV19 to TRBJ2-6; the match to TRBD1 covers 10 bases. With V trimmed by 10 bases and J by 9 bases, 12 bases remained unmatched. The germline CDR1 and CDR2 sequences are LNHDA and SQIVND (reference sequence). The length of the CDR3 is 15 residues.

J is TRBJ2-2 and V is TRBV30, with 11 bases matching TRBD2. This CDR3 contains 20 residues. Looked up from germline, CDR1 is GTSNPN and CDR2 is SVGIG (reference sequence). Trimming removed 8 bases from V and 1 base from J; junction bases left unmatched: 21. The CDR3 DNA is TGTGCCACTGGAAAGGTAGCAGACCGACTAGCGGGACAGAACACCGGGGAGCTGTTTTTT. Translating gives CATGKVADRLAGQNTGELFF.

This sequence joins TRBV28 and TRBJ2-5, with TRBD1 matching 9 bases. The CDR3 is 15 amino acids. With V trimmed by 5 bases and J by 2 bases, 6 bases remained unmatched. Germline V gene sequence: CDR1 MDHEN, CDR2 SYDVKM. CDR3 DNA: TGTGCCAGCAGTACCGGGACAGGGTGGCAAGAGACCCAGTACTTC. Its translation is CASSTGTGWQETQYF.

A few counts support this clone. The V gene is TRBV2, the J gene TRBJ2-1; TRBD2 is a possible D gene (5 bases). Looked up from germline, CDR1 is SNHLY and CDR2 is FYNNEI. The V gene lost 6 bases and the J gene lost 0 bases, with 6 bases spanning the gap. The CDR3 covers 13 residues. The CDR3, as DNA: TGTGCCAGCAGCCGGGACTCCTACAATGAGCAGTTCTTC. Translated: CASSRDSYNEQFF.